Detailed here is one T cell receptor beta chain. This record comes from a study of cytomegalovirus exposure and HLA in healthy donors. This CDR3 has 16 residues. Trimming at V came to 3 bases and at J to 5 bases, leaving 8 bases not matched to a gene. Germline-derived CDR1 and CDR2 are SGDLS and YYNGEE. Libraries were prepared by immunoSEQ multiplex PCR; TCRdb keeps only in-frame clonotypes and omits some of them. The profile shows 80,000 to 90,000 clones, roughly 97% of them singletons. The specimen sequenced was PBMCs. The source is a man between 18 and 29 years old in good health and CMV-seronegative. The V gene is TRBV9, the J gene TRBJ2-5, with 12 nucleotides matching TRBD2. The CDR3 spells CASSGPRLAGVETQYF. Here the CDR3 DNA reads TGTGCCAGCAGCGGTCCTCGACTAGCGGGAGTGGAGACCCAGTACTTC.